This T cell receptor beta chain appears in the sequencing data of a study of T cell responses to AZD1222 COVID-19 vaccine. Study background: Second doses were pooled across both intervals (about 4 or about 12 weeks). Study-level points and caveats: With two AZD1222 doses given, Spike-specific TCR breadth and depth both rose. Dominant at 160-218 and 743-854, vaccine-associated CD4 TCRs also spanned spike. Repertoires in all cases were sampled only once the peak T cell response had passed.

Assay used: immunoSEQ multiplex PCR; TCRdb lists only in-frame clones, some missing. The repertoire holds over 150,000 clones, with 90% as singletons. V lost 5 bases to trimming and J lost 8 bases, with 9 bases between them. This CDR3 is 11 amino acids long. As to this clone: Its antigen is not known.

Sequencing was performed on peripheral blood, taken on day 0 of AZD1222 vaccination. The rearrangement uses TRBV12-3 or TRBV12-4 and TRBJ1-2, with no clear D. This receptor was identified in an adult in good health. CDR3 sequence (DNA): TGTGCCAGCAGTGTAGGGAGCGGCTACACCTTC. It is translated as CASSVGSGYTF.